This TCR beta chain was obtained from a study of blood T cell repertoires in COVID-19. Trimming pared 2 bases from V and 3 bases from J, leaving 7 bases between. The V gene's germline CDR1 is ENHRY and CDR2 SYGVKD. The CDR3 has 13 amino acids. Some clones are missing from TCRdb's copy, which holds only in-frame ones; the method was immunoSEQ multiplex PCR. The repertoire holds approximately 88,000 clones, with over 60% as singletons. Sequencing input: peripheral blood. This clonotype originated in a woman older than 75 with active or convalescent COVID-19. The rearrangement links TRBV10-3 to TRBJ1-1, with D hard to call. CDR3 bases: TGTGCCATCAGTGAGCTCGAGGACACTGAAGCTTTCTTT. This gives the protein CAISELEDTEAFF.